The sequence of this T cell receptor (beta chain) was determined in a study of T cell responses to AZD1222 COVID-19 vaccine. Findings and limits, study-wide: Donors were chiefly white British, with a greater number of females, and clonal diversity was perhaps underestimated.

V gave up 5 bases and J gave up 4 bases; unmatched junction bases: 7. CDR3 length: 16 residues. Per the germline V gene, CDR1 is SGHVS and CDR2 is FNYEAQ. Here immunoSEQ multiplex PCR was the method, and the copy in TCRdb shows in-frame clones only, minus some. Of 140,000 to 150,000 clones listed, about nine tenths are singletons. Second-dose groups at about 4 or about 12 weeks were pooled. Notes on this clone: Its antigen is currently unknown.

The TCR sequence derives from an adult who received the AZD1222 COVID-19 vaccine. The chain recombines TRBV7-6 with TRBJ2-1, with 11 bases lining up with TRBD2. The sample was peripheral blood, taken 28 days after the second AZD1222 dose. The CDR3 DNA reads TGTGCCAGCAGCCCGTCCGGGACTAGCGGTTACAATGAGCAGTTCTTC. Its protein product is CASSPSGTSGYNEQFF.